Below are 5 T cell receptor beta chains sequenced from a single sample in a study of cytotoxic CD8 clonotypes in ibrutinib-treated CLL (dated by TCRdb to about 2021). Library generation was performed with the immunoSEQ multiplex PCR assay. Entries here come from immuneACCESS through TCRdb and include only in-frame sequences with V and J called. Some clones fail to appear in such tables; in the studies checked, an unresolved V gene covers under half of the shortfall, and the cause of the remainder is unknown. A total of about 92,000 clones appear in this sample, approximately 71% of them only once. The ten largest clones take up about 26% of the sample. Per the publication, the time point label means: approximately 25 months on ibrutinib. Specimen: PBMCs, collected after 24 months of ibrutinib treatment. These receptor sequences come from a human donor with chronic lymphocytic leukemia.

This clone was seen once. CDR3 residues: CASSLARTGLGNTIYF. Written as DNA, the CDR3 is TGTGCCAGCAGCTTAGCGCGGACAGGGCTAGGAAACACCATATATTTT. The chain links TRBV7-2 to TRBJ1-3, with 8 nucleotides matching TRBD1. This CDR3 is 16 amino acids long. The germline V gene has CDR1 SGHTA and CDR2 FQGNSA. The trim removed 0 bases at V and 4 bases at J, leaving 5 bases unmatched.

The rearrangement joins TRBV28 to TRBJ2-7, with D maybe TRBD2 (6 bases). Trimming stripped 3 bases from V and 2 bases from J, with 23 bases between. From germline, CDR1 is MDHEN and CDR2 SYDVKM. This CDR3 has 18 amino acids. Here the CDR3 reads CASSFPPPTRTFTYEQYF. The DNA of the CDR3 is TGTGCCAGCAGTTTTCCTCCCCCGACTAGAACTTTTACCTACGAGCAGTACTTC.

V usage is TRBV30 and J usage is TRBJ1-1; D remains ambiguous. The CDR3 is made up of 15 amino acids. Germline assignment: CDR1 GTSNPN and CDR2 SVGIG (reference sequence). V was clipped by 2 bases and J by 1 base, with 14 bases between them. CDR3 protein: CAWSRGANSNTEAFF. CDR3 coding DNA: TGTGCCTGGAGTCGAGGAGCAAATTCGAACACTGAAGCTTTCTTT.

The count of this clone is one. The V gene is TRBV6-6, the J gene TRBJ2-3, with D possibly matching TRBD1 (6 bases). The CDR3 runs to 13 residues. Germline V gene sequence: CDR1 MNHNY, CDR2 SVGAGI (reference sequence). Trimming shortened V by 8 bases and J by 4 bases, and 13 bases separated the two germline ends. The CDR3 coding sequence is TGTGCCAGCGCATTACAGGGTCCAGATACGCAGTATTTT. Protein: CASALQGPDTQYF.

This clone was found many times. J is TRBJ2-6 and V is TRBV2; 8 bases map to TRBD1. Germline CDR1 reads SNHLY; CDR2 reads FYNNEI. The V segment lost 6 bases and the J segment 12 bases; nucleotides outside the gene matches: 13. CDR3 length equals 15 residues. DNA for the CDR3: TGTGCCAGCAGCGAGGACAGGGCGAATCAGGGCGTCCTGACTTTC. This translates into CASSEDRANQGVLTF.